Only a few counts were recorded for the clone carrying this T cell receptor (beta chain). Its cognate antigen is unknown. These data are taken from a study of beta chain features in type 1 diabetes. General study results and limits: Researchers report that Type 1 diabetes patients had moderately but significantly shorter TCRB CDR3s across all four CD4+ subsets.

Expressed TCRB transcripts were sequenced because the isolated RNA had all been reverse transcribed beforehand. Assay used: immunoSEQ multiplex PCR; TCRdb lists only in-frame clones, some missing. The sample holds some 150,000 clones, approximately 9.1% seen once. V was shortened by 6 bases and J by 4 bases, with 7 bases between the two germline ends. The CDR3 sequence is 12 residues long. The germline V gene encodes CDR1 MNHNS and CDR2 SASEGT. The chain recombines TRBV6-1 with TRBJ2-1; D might be TRBD1 (5 bases). The clonotype was recovered from a woman younger than 45 with type 1 diabetes. Sequenced: central memory CD4+ T cells from blood. CDR3 DNA sequence: TGTGCCAGCAGCGACAGTTACAATGAGCAGTTCTTC. This translates into CASSDSYNEQFF.